Described below is a single T cell receptor beta chain sequence and its context. Its matching antigen is unknown. These data belong to a study of CD8 T cells in ankylosing spondylitis. Study observations and caveats: There was a TCR beta motif, made of 7 or 8 highly homologous variants, that appeared characteristic of ankylosing spondylitis blood. Prior work had noted some motif variants in reactive arthritis blood and synovial fluid.

Molecular-barcoded quantitative 5'-RACE produced these TCR beta libraries. One entry per CDR3 protein, called by TCRdb with MiXCR from the 5' RACE reads. The data hold about 330,000 distinct CDR3 sequences, with approximately 8.2% observed a single time. The length of the CDR3 is 15 residues. Germline V CDR1 and CDR2: LGHNA, YSLEER. Trimming stripped 4 bases from V and 1 base from J, with 10 bases between. The receptor comes from a male donor with ankylosing spondylitis. V and J are TRBV4-3 and TRBJ2-2; D call uncertain. The specimen sequenced was blood, either unsorted or a sorted T cell fraction (not recorded which). The CDR3: CASSPEPMNTGELFF. In DNA form, the CDR3 reads TGCGCCAGCAGCCCAGAACCAATGAACACCGGGGAGCTGTTTTTT.